This T cell receptor beta chain was retrieved from a study of blood T cell repertoires in COVID-19 (dated by TCRdb to 2020 to 2021). Notes on the research overall: Collaborator samples came from the United States, Italy and Spain and covered acute and convalescent phases of COVID-19. The material from the prospective study consisted of cDNA or gDNA derived from T cells, B-cell-depleted T cells, or PBMCs. Deeply sampled blood TCRbeta repertoires from subjects exposed to, actively infected with, or recovered from COVID-19 were included in the dataset. The repertoires were released in a freely available public database meant as a resource for research on the immune response to SARS-CoV-2. The samples were drawn from the first 160 participants of the ongoing ImmuneRACE study and from 1,254 subjects provided by 6 global collaborators. Nearly every sample came with metadata listing a de-identified subject ID, COVID-19 status, age in years and sex. HLA class I and class II types, where available, came from metadata supplied by the sample provider rather than from assay-based typing. Results and caveats for the whole study, not just this receptor: The amount of clinical and demographic metadata varied by source and participant and was provided uncurated.

TCRbeta CDR3 regions were amplified from genomic DNA using the immunoSEQ Assay, a bias-controlled multiplex PCR. As for how the authors treated the data: The number of nucleated cells in each sample was estimated from the amplification of reference gene primers within the assay. Sequence reads were collapsed and filtered to measure the absolute abundance of every unique TCRbeta CDR3 rearrangement. Productive Simpson clonality was computed per sample as the square root of Simpson's diversity index over productive rearrangements. Not all clones reach the TCRdb copy of this immuneACCESS table, which keeps in-frame sequences only. Checked studies attribute under half of the gap to unresolved V genes and leave the rest unexplained. That table supplies the V and J calls and clone size; D and trimming were determined from the DNA. The sample table contains about 120,000 clones; only one count was recorded for under 90% of them. The ten largest clones represent more than 4.5% of the sample.

Comments on this clone: The clone's antigen remains unknown. One base away there is no much larger clone; base qualities are not given.

Sequences MGHRA (CDR1) and YSYEKL (CDR2) are obtained from the germline V gene. The junction carries 12 bases between V and J, which are trimmed by 1 base and 0 bases respectively. From the cysteine up to the phenylalanine, the CDR3 has a length of 16 residues. The sequence is cut down to CDR3 DNA, 48 bases in frame from base 1. Whole blood was collected in K2EDTA tubes by collaborating institutions according to the institutions' own protocols. Collaborator samples were shipped for TCRbeta analysis as frozen whole blood, isolated PBMCs, or DNA extracted from either sample type. The material sequenced was peripheral blood. The rearrangement joined TRBV4-1 to TRBJ1-1; matching of 5 bases hints at TRBD1 as the D gene. The source is a woman in her 70s with acute or convalescent COVID-19. The CDR3 sequence is CASSQVQGGMNTEAFF. The nucleotides read TGCGCCAGCAGCCAAGTTCAGGGAGGAATGAACACTGAAGCTTTCTTT.